The clone carrying this T cell receptor (beta chain) was counted a few times. V lost 7 bases and J 0 bases, leaving 12 bases between the germline ends. The CDR3 contains 14 residues. The germline gives CDR1 SEHNR, CDR2 FQNEAQ (reference sequence). This sample was taken from a study of identical twins. TCRdb processed the 5' RACE reads anew with MiXCR; each CDR3 protein has one entry. The sample consists of 250,000 to 300,000 distinct CDR3 sequences, roughly 9.8% of them appearing once. These data are also associated with another study on yellow fever vaccine responses in identical twins.

The chain is built from TRBV7-9 and TRBJ2-5; D is tentatively TRBD1 or TRBD2 (5 bases each). This TCR came from a woman in her late teens or twenties in good health. Specimen: CD8+ T cells sorted from blood. The CDR3 sequence: CASTTMGDQETQYF. DNA for the CDR3: TGTGCCAGCACCACAATGGGGGACCAAGAGACCCAGTACTTC.